Below, 12 T cell receptor beta chains from the same sample are listed, as sequenced in a study of blood T cell repertoires in COVID-19. The table came from immunoSEQ multiplex PCR; TCRdb's copy has only in-frame clones and leaves some out. Of approximately 200,000 clones in the sample, approximately 83% were seen once. The specimen was peripheral blood. All receptors derive from a man aged 60 to 75 with acute or convalescent COVID-19.

This clone has only one observation. V usage is TRBV28 and J usage is TRBJ2-7, with 8 positions matching TRBD2. Germline lookup yields CDR1 MDHEN and CDR2 SYDVKM. Trimming at V came to 4 bases and at J to 2 bases, leaving 10 bases not matched to a gene. CDR3 size: 16 residues. The CDR3 here is CASSSTGTRAAYEQYF. The CDR3 nucleotides read TGTGCCAGCAGTTCCACCGGGACTAGGGCTGCCTACGAGCAGTACTTC.

This chain links TRBV12-3 or TRBV12-4 with TRBJ1-6; no clear D gene. The CDR3 runs to 13 residues. V lost 5 bases and J 6 bases, leaving 8 bases between the germline ends. Here the CDR3 DNA reads TGTGCCAGCAGTGATACTACTAATTCACCCCTCCACTTT. Translated, it gives CASSDTTNSPLHF.

V usage is TRBV7-2 and J usage is TRBJ2-5; D uncertain. V gave up 5 bases and J gave up 2 bases, with 12 bases separating them. The CDR3 totals 14 residues. Looked up from germline, CDR1 is SGHTA and CDR2 is FQGNSA. The CDR3: CASSRSPSQETQYF. The CDR3, as DNA: TGTGCCAGCAGCAGAAGCCCCTCTCAAGAGACCCAGTACTTC.

This chain joins TRBV6-6 and TRBJ2-1, with a tentative D call TRBD2 (6 bases). The germline V gene has CDR1 MNHNY and CDR2 SVGAGI (reference sequence). The CDR3 runs 13 residues. V was shortened by 8 bases and J by 6 bases, with 14 bases between the two germline ends. For the CDR3, the DNA is TGTGCCAGCCGCACCCCCGGGGGCAATGAGCAGTTCTTC. This encodes CASRTPGGNEQFF.

The V call is TRBV3-1 (or the pseudogene TRBV3-2), the J call TRBJ1-2; weak D call: TRBD1 (6 bases). Trimming removed 3 bases at V and 0 bases at J, with 14 bases between. CDR3 size: 16 residues. The germline CDR1 and CDR2 sequences are LGHDT and YNNKEL (reference sequence). CDR3 nucleotides: TGTGCCAGCAGCCAGGCCGACAGGACCACTAACTATGGCTACACCTTC. This encodes CASSQADRTTNYGYTF.

The chain has TRBV30 and TRBJ2-7, with D possibly matching TRBD1 (5 bases). The V gene lost 0 bases and the J gene lost 2 bases, with 11 bases spanning the gap. The CDR3 runs to 14 residues. Germline V CDR1 and CDR2: GTSNPN, SVGIG (reference sequence). CDR3 in amino acids: CAWSVLYRTYEQYF. CDR3 sequence (DNA): TGTGCCTGGAGTGTGTTGTACAGGACCTACGAGCAGTACTTC.

V usage is TRBV7-9 and J usage is TRBJ2-7; 15 nucleotides align to TRBD2. The CDR3 has 18 amino acids. V shed 4 bases and J 0 bases; nucleotides not matched to a gene: 7. The germline V gene has CDR1 SEHNR and CDR2 FQNEAQ (reference sequence). The CDR3 here is CASSSSGTSGGSSYEQYF. DNA for the CDR3: TGTGCCAGCAGCTCGTCCGGGACTAGCGGGGGGAGCTCCTACGAGCAGTACTTC.

This chain joins TRBV5-6 and TRBJ2-7, with D possibly matching TRBD2 (6 bases). The germline CDR1 and CDR2 sequences are SGHDT and YYEEEE. The CDR3 runs 14 residues. Deletions cut 0 bases from V and 6 bases from J, with 13 bases between. The CDR3 loop is CASSLAGERSEQYF. CDR3 bases: TGTGCCAGCAGCTTGGCGGGGGAGCGCTCCGAGCAGTACTTC.

J is TRBJ1-2 and V is TRBV30; possibly TRBD1 for D (5 bases). Germline V gives CDR1 GTSNPN, CDR2 SVGIG (reference sequence). The CDR3 covers 14 residues. The germline V and J ends were trimmed by 0 bases and 5 bases, with 13 bases remaining between them. The chain's CDR3 is CAWSVGQGSYGYTF. The CDR3 DNA is TGTGCCTGGAGTGTAGGCCAGGGTAGTTATGGCTACACCTTC.

CDR3 in DNA: TGCGCCAGCAGCCAACCCGGGACAGGGGTCTACGAGCAGTACTTC. Residues: CASSQPGTGVYEQYF. The chain combines TRBV4-1 with TRBJ2-7; 10 bases agree with TRBD1. V shed 2 bases, J shed 3 bases, and the junction held 4 bases outside the gene matches. Germline V CDR1 and CDR2: MGHRA, YSYEKL. The CDR3 has 15 residues.

The V gene is TRBV28, the J gene TRBJ2-1; no firm D call. The CDR3 is made up of 15 amino acids. Trimming pared 5 bases from V and 6 bases from J, leaving 17 bases between. CDR1 MDHEN and CDR2 SYDVKM come from the germline V gene. As DNA, the CDR3 is TGTGCCAGCAGTCCGGCGTCTGCCGGGTCCAATGAGCAGTTCTTC. Encoded protein: CASSPASAGSNEQFF.

This chain joins TRBV7-8 and TRBJ2-3; 7 bases agree with TRBD1. Unmatched junction bases numbered 17, after V lost 5 bases and J lost 9 bases. The CDR3 runs to 16 residues. Germline V gives CDR1 SGHVS, CDR2 FQNEAQ. The CDR3 loop reads CASSRPNRGSTLTQYF. The CDR3 region has the DNA TGTGCCAGCAGCCGCCCCAACAGGGGCTCTACCCTCACGCAGTATTTT.